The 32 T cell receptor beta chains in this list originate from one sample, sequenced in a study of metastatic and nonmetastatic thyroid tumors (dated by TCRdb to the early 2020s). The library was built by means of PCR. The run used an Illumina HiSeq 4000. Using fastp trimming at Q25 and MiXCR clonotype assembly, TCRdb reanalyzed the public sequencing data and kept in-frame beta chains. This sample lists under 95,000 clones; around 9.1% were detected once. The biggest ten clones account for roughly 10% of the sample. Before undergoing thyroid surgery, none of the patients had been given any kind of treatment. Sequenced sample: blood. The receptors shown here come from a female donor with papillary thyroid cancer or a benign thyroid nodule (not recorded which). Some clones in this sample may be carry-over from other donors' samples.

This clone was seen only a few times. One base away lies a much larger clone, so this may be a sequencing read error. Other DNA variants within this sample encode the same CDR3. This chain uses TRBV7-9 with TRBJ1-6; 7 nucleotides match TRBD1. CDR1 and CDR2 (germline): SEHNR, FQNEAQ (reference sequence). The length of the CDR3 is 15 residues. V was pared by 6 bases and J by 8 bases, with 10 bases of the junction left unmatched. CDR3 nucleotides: TGTGCCAGCAGGCCAATCGAGGGGGCCCATTCACCCCTCCACTTT. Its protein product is CASRPIEGAHSPLHF.

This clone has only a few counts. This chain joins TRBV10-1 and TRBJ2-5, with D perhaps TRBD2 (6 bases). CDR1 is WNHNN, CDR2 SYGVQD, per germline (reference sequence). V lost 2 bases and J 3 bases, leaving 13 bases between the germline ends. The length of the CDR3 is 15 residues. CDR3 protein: CASSEQVGGKETQYF. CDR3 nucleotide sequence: TGCGCCAGCAGTGAGCAAGTGGGGGGAAAAGAGACCCAGTACTTC.

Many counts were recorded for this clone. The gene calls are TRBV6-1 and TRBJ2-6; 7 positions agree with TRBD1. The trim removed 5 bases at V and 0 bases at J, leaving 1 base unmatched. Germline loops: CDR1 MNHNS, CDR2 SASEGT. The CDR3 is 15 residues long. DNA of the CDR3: TGTGCCAGCAGTAGGGGGCTCTCTGGGGCCAACGTCCTGACTTTC. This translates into CASSRGLSGANVLTF.

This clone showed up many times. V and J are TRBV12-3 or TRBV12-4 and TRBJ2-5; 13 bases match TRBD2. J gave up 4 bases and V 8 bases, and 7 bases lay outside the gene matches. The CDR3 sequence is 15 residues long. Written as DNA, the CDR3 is TGTGCCAGCGCGGGGACTAGCGGGGCGGGAGAGACCCAGTACTTC. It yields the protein CASAGTSGAGETQYF.

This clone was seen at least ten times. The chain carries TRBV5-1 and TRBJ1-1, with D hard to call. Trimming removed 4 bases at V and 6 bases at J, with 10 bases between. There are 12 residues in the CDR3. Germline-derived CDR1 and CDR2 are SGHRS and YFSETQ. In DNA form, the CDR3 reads TGCGCCAGCAGCGACACGGTGGCTGAAGCTTTCTTT. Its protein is CASSDTVAEAFF.

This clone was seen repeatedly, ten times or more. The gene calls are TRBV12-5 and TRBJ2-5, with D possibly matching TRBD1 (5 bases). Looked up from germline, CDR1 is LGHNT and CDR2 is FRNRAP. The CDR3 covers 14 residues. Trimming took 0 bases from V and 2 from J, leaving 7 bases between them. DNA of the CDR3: TGTGCTAGTGGTTTGGTACCAGGGCAAGAGACCCAGTACTTC. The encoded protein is CASGLVPGQETQYF.

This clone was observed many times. The CDR3 DNA follows: TGCGCCAGCAGCCAATTCCCCGCCCGGGGTCAGCCCCAGCATTTT. Protein product: CASSQFPARGQPQHF. The rearrangement joins TRBV4-1 to TRBJ1-5; D gene unclear. This CDR3 has 15 residues. Deletions cut 2 bases from V and 6 bases from J, with 14 bases between. The germline CDR1 and CDR2 sequences are MGHRA and YSYEKL.

CDR3 region: CASSFGGGNNEQFF. The CDR3 nucleotides read TGCGCCAGCAGCTTCGGTGGGGGTAACAATGAGCAGTTCTTC. The chain links TRBV5-1 to TRBJ2-1; perhaps D is TRBD1 or TRBD2 (5 bases each). CDR3 length: 14 residues. Per the germline V gene, CDR1 is SGHRS and CDR2 is YFSETQ. The ends were cut back, 2 bases at V and 5 bases at J, with 11 bases in the middle.

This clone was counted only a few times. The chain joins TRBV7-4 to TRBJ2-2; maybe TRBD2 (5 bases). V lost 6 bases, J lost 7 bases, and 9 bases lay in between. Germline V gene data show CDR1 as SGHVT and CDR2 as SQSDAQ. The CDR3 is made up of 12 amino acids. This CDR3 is CASSFEGGELFF. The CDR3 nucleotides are TGTGCCAGCAGTTTCGAGGGCGGGGAGCTGTTTTTT.

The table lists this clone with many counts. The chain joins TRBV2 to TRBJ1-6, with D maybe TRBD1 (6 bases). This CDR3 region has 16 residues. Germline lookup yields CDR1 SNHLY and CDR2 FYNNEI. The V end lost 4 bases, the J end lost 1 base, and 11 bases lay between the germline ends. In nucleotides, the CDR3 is TGTGCCAGCAGTGTCTCAGGGGTATCCTATAATTCACCCCTCCACTTT. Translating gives CASSVSGVSYNSPLHF.

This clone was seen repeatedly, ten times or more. The CDR3 loop is CASSTGTANTEAFF. In DNA form, the CDR3 reads TGTGCCAGCAGCACGGGGACGGCGAACACTGAAGCTTTCTTT. The chain joins TRBV5-7 to TRBJ1-1; D may be TRBD1 (5 bases). TRBV5-7 is flagged as an ORF with uncertain function. The length of the CDR3 is 14 residues. V lost 4 bases, J lost 1 base, and 11 bases lay in between.

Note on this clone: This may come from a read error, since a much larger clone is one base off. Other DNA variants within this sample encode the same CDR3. CDR3 loop: CASSPGTISQETQYF. Written as DNA, the CDR3 is TGCGCCAGCAGCCCAGGGACTATCTCCCAAGAAACCCAGTACTTC. This sequence joins TRBV5-1 and TRBJ2-5; 7 bases line up with TRBD2. The germline gives CDR1 SGHRS, CDR2 YFSETQ. CDR3 length: 15 residues.

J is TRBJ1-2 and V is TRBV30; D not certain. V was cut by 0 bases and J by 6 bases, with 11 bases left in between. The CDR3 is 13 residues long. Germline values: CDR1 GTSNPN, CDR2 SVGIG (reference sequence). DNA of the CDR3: TGTGCCTGGAGTGTGGGTAGGGTGGATGGCTACACCTTC. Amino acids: CAWSVGRVDGYTF.

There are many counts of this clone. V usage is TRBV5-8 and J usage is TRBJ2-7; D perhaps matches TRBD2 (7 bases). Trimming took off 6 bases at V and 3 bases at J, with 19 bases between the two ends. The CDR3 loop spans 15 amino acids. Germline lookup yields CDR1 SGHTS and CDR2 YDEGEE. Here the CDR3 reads CASTTGTNPNYEQYF. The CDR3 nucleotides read TGTGCCAGCACAACAGGGACTAACCCCAACTACGAGCAGTACTTC. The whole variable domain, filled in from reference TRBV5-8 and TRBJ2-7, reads EAGVTQSPTHLIKTRGQQATLRCSPISGHTSVYWYQQALGLGLQFLLWYDEGEERNRGNFPPRFSGRQFPNYSSELNVNALELEDSALYLCASTTGTNPNYEQYFGPGTRLTVT.

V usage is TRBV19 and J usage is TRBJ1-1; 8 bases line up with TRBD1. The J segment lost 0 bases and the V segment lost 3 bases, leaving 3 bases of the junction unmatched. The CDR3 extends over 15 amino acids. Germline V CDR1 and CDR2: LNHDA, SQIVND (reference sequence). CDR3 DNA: TGTGCCAGTAGTATTCAGGGGGCTTTGAACACTGAAGCTTTCTTT. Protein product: CASSIQGALNTEAFF.

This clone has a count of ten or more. CDR3 DNA: TGTGCCATCAGTGAACGGCGGGGGGGAGAGACCCAGTACTTC. Its translation is CAISERRGGETQYF. The chain has TRBV10-3 and TRBJ2-5; 9 nucleotides line up with TRBD2. The CDR3 has 14 residues. J was trimmed by 4 bases and V by 3 bases; bases with no gene match: 3. Germline CDR1 ENHRY, CDR2 SYGVKD.

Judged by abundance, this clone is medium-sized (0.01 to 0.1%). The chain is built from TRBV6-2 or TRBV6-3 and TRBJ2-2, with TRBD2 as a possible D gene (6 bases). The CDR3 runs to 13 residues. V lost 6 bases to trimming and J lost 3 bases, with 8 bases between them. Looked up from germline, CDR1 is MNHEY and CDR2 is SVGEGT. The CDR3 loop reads CASSPGDTGELFF. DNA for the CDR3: TGTGCCAGCAGCCCGGGGGACACCGGGGAGCTGTTTTTT.

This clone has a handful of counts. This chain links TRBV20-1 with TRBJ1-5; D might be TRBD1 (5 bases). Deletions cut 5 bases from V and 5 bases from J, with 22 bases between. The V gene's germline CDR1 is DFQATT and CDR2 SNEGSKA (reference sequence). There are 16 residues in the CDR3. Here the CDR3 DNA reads TGCAGTGCTCTTATCGATAGCGGGGGAGTCGATCAGCCCCAGCATTTT. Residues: CSALIDSGGVDQPQHF.

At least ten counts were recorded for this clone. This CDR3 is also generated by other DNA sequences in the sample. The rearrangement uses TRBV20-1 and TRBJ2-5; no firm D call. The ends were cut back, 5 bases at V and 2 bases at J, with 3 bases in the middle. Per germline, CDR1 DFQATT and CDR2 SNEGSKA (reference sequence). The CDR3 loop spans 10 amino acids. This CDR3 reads CSALQETQYF. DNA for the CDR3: TGCAGTGCTCTTCAAGAGACCCAGTACTTC.

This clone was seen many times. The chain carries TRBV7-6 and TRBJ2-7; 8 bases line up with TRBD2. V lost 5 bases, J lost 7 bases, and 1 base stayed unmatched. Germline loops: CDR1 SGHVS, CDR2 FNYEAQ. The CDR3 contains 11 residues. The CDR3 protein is CASSPGGEQYF. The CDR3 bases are TGTGCCAGCAGCCCGGGGGGGGAGCAGTACTTC.

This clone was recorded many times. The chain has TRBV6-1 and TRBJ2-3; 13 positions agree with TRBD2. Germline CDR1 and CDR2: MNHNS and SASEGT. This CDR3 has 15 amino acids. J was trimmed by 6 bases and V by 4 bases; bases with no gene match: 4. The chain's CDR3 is CASSGTSGGADTQYF. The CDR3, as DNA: TGTGCCAGCAGTGGAACTAGCGGGGGGGCGGATACGCAGTATTTT.

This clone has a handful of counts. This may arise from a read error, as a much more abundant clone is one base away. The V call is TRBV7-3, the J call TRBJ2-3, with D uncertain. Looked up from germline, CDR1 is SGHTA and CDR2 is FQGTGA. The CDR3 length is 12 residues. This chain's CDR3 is CACSFDRDTQYF. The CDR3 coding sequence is TGTGCCTGCAGCTTCGACCGAGATACGCAGTATTTT.

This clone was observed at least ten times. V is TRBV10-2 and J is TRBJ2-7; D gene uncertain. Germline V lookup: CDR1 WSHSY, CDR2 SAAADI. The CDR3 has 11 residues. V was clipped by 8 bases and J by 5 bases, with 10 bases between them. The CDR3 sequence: CASALGDEQYF. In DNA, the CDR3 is TGCGCCAGCGCCCTTGGAGACGAGCAGTACTTC.

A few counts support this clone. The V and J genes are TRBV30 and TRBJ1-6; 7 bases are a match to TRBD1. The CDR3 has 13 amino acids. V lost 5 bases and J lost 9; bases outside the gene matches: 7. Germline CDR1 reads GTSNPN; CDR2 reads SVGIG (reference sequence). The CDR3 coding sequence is TGTGCCTGGGTCAAAGGGGGCGGTTCACCCCTCCACTTT. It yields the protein CAWVKGGGSPLHF.

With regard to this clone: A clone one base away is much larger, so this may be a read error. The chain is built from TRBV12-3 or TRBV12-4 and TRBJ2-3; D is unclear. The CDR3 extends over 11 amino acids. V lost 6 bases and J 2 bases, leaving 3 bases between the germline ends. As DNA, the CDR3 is TGTGCCAGCAGAGACACAGATACGCAGTATTTT. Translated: CASRDTDTQYF.

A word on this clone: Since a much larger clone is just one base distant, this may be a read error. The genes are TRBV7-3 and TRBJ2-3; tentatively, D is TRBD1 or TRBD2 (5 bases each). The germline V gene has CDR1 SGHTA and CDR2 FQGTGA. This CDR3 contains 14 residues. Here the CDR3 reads CASSYRDYTGTQYF. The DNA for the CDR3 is TGTGCCAGCAGCTACCGGGATTACACAGGTACGCAGTATTTT.

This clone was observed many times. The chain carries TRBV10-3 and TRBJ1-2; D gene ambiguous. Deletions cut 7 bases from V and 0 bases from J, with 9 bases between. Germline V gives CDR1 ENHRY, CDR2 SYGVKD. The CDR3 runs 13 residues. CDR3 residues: CAIKQSTNYGYTF. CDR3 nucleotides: TGTGCCATCAAGCAGTCAACTAACTATGGCTACACCTTC.

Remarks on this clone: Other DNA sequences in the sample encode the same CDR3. CDR3 coding DNA: TGTGCCACCCATACAGACGGCTACCTTGGCAATGAGCAGTTCTTC. Protein product: CATHTDGYLGNEQFF. V usage is TRBV6-1 and J usage is TRBJ2-1; D gene ambiguous. The germline V gene encodes CDR1 MNHNS and CDR2 SASEGT. V lost 10 bases and J lost 6, with 22 bases in between. CDR3 length: 15 residues.

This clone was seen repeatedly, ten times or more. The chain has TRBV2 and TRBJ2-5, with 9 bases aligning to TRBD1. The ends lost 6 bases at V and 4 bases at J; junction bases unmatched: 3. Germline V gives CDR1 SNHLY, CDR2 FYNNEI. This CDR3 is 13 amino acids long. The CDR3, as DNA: TGTGCCAGCAGCAAGGACAGGGGAGAGACCCAGTACTTC. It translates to CASSKDRGETQYF. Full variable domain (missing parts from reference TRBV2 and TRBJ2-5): EPEVTQTPSHQVTQMGQEVILRCVPISNHLYFYWYRQILGQKVEFLVSFYNNEISEKSEIFDDQFSVERPDGSNFTLKIRSTKLEDSAMYFCASSKDRGETQYFGPGTRLLVL.

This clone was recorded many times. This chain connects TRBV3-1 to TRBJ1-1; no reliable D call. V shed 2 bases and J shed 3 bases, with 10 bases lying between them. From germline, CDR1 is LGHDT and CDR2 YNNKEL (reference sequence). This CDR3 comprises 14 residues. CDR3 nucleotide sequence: TGTGCCAGCAGCCAAACAATCGGGGACACTGAAGCTTTCTTT. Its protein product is CASSQTIGDTEAFF. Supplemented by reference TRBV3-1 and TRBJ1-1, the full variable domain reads DTAVSQTPKYLVTQMGNDKSIKCEQNLGHDTMYWYKQDSKKFLKIMFSYNNKELIINETVPNRFSPKSPDKAHLNLHINSLELGDSAVYFCASSQTIGDTEAFFGQGTRLTVV.

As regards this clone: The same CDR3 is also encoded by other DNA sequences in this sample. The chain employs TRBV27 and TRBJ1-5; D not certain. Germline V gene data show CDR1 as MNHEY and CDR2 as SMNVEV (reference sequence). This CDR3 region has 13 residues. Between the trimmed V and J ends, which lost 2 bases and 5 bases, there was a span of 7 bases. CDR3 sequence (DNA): TGTGCCAGCAGTTTAGGGAAGGATCAGCCCCAGCATTTT. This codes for CASSLGKDQPQHF.

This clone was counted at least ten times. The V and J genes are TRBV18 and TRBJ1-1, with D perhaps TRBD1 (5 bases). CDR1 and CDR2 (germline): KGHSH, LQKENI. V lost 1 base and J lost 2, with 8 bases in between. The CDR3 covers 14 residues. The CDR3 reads CASSPRRDNTEAFF. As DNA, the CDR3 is TGTGCCAGCTCACCACGGAGGGACAACACTGAAGCTTTCTTT.